One and the same sample provided the 20 T cell receptor beta chains below, sequenced in a study of blood T cell repertoires in COVID-19. Using immunoSEQ multiplex PCR, the repertoire was profiled, and TCRdb retains in-frame clones only, with some absent. The table shows 150,000 to 200,000 clones, with 84% occurring only once. The sequenced sample consisted of peripheral blood. The receptors come from a human donor in a cohort sampled during active COVID-19.

The V call is TRBV27, the J call TRBJ2-3; 12 nucleotides align to TRBD2. V was clipped by 5 bases and J by 1 base; unmatched bases: 4. The V gene's germline CDR1 is MNHEY and CDR2 SMNVEV (reference sequence). There are 16 residues in the CDR3. CDR3 protein: CASSPWTSGGTDTQYF. The DNA for the CDR3 is TGTGCCAGCAGTCCGTGGACTAGCGGGGGCACAGATACGCAGTATTTT.

The chain recombines TRBV24-1 with TRBJ2-2; possibly TRBD1 for D (5 bases). Germline V CDR1 and CDR2: KGHDR, SFDVKD. The CDR3 totals 17 residues. Trimming took 0 bases from V and 1 from J, leaving 11 bases between them. The CDR3 reads CATSDLWVGQNTGELFF. CDR3 nucleotide sequence: TGTGCCACCAGTGATTTGTGGGTCGGACAGAACACCGGGGAGCTGTTTTTT.

J is TRBJ2-5 and V is TRBV10-2, with 10 bases aligning to TRBD2. The CDR3 runs to 17 residues. Per the germline V gene, CDR1 is WSHSY and CDR2 is SAAADI. The trim removed 8 bases at V and 2 bases at J, leaving 14 bases unmatched. CDR3 DNA sequence: TGCGCCAGCCGTTTAGGACTAGCGGCCCAACCTCAAGAGACCCAGTACTTC. Its protein is CASRLGLAAQPQETQYF.

The chain joins TRBV19 to TRBJ1-4; TRBD1 aligns across 7 bases. Germline V CDR1 and CDR2: LNHDA, SQIVND (reference sequence). The CDR3 totals 13 residues. After removal of 9 bases from V and 6 bases from J, the junction contained 7 bases not matched to a gene. The CDR3 bases are TGTGCCAGCTCTGACAGGGAGGATGAAAAACTGTTTTTT. It codes for CASSDREDEKLFF. Complete variable domain (other parts from reference TRBV19 and TRBJ1-4): DGGITQSPKYLFRKEGQNVTLSCEQNLNHDAMYWYRQDPGQGLRLIYYSQIVNDFQKGDIAEGYSVSREKKESFPLTVTSAQKNPTAFYLCASSDREDEKLFFGSGTQLSVL.

The chain carries TRBV21-1 and TRBJ2-2; the table's D gene call, TRBD1, was not cross checked with the DNA. TRBV21-1 is a pseudogene locus. This CDR3 comprises 18 residues. Written as DNA, the CDR3 is TGTGCCAGCAGCAAAGGGCAGGGCCTGAGGATGGGCACCGGGGAGCTGTTTTTT. Translated: CASSKGQGLRMGTGELFF.

This chain joins TRBV15 and TRBJ2-7; D might be TRBD2 (6 bases). The CDR3 has 14 amino acids. Germline CDR1 reads LNHNV; CDR2 reads YYDKDF (reference sequence). Trimming removed 5 bases from V and 5 bases from J, with 16 bases in between. CDR3 DNA sequence: TGTGCCACCAGCCAATCCAGGAGGGGCCACGAGCAGTACTTC. Amino acids: CATSQSRRGHEQYF.

This sequence joins TRBV15 and TRBJ2-1; 8 bases map to TRBD2. The trim removed 0 bases at V and 4 bases at J, leaving 5 bases unmatched. This CDR3 has 16 residues. Germline V gene sequence: CDR1 LNHNV, CDR2 YYDKDF (reference sequence). The chain's CDR3 is CATSRDQRELYNEQFF. CDR3 nucleotide sequence: TGTGCCACCAGCAGAGATCAGCGGGAGTTATACAATGAGCAGTTCTTC. The complete variable domain, with remaining parts taken from reference TRBV15 and TRBJ2-1, reads DAMVIQNPRYQVTQFGKPVTLSCSQTLNHNVMYWYQQKSSQAPKLLFHYYDKDFNNEADTPDNFQSRRPNTSFCFLDIRSPGLGDTAMYLCATSRDQRELYNEQFFGPGTRLTVL.

V is TRBV2 and J is TRBJ2-7; 9 bases align to TRBD1. The CDR3 totals 13 residues. The trim removed 3 bases at V and 9 bases at J, leaving 6 bases unmatched. Per germline, CDR1 SNHLY and CDR2 FYNNEI. CDR3 region: CASSEGQGTWQYF. DNA for the CDR3: TGTGCCAGCAGTGAGGGACAGGGTACCTGGCAGTACTTC.

The chain couples TRBV18 to TRBJ2-3, with TRBD1 matching over 8 bases. The V segment lost 5 bases and the J segment 0 bases; nucleotides outside the gene matches: 4. The CDR3 has 15 amino acids. Germline loops: CDR1 KGHSH, CDR2 LQKENI. The CDR3 nucleotides are TGTGCCAGCTCATCACAGGGGGATAGCACAGATACGCAGTATTTT. It is translated as CASSSQGDSTDTQYF.

V and J are TRBV11-2 and TRBJ2-7, with TRBD1 as a possible D gene (5 bases). The V and J ends lost 6 bases and 4 bases respectively, with 10 bases between them. CDR3 length equals 12 residues. The V gene's germline CDR1 is SGHAT and CDR2 FQNNGV. CDR3 bases: TGTGCCAGCAGGTTGGGGCGGTACGAGCAGTACTTC. Its protein is CASRLGRYEQYF.

V usage is TRBV4-1 and J usage is TRBJ1-2; the match to TRBD1 covers 7 bases. This CDR3 contains 17 residues. Trimming removed 4 bases from V and 8 bases from J; junction bases left unmatched: 19. Germline loops: CDR1 MGHRA, CDR2 YSYEKL. For the CDR3, the DNA is TGCGCCAGCAGCCGCATTTCTCCACCCAGGGACAGAAAAGGCTACACCTTC. The encoded protein is CASSRISPPRDRKGYTF.

This chain joins TRBV29-1 and TRBJ1-2; TRBD1 aligns across 7 bases. The V gene's germline CDR1 is SQVTM and CDR2 ANQGSEA. This CDR3 spans 17 amino acids. After removal of 4 bases from V and 0 bases from J, the junction contained 14 bases not matched to a gene. CDR3 protein: CSVVRGRGTNANYGYTF. The CDR3 DNA sequence: TGCAGCGTTGTTCGTGGCAGGGGGACAAACGCTAACTATGGCTACACCTTC.

The rearrangement uses TRBV25-1 and TRBJ2-7; D is possibly TRBD2 (6 bases). Trimming pared 4 bases from V and 5 bases from J, leaving 12 bases between. Germline-derived CDR1 and CDR2 are MGHDK and SYGVNS. The CDR3 extends over 13 amino acids. CDR3: CASSVPGDHEQYF. CDR3 DNA: TGTGCCAGCAGTGTGCCGGGGGATCACGAGCAGTACTTC.

The CDR3 coding sequence is TGCGCCAGCAGCTTGGTTGGTGGGACTACAGACAACTACAATGAGCAGTTCTTC. Translating it yields CASSLVGGTTDNYNEQFF. V gene TRBV5-1 combines with J gene TRBJ2-1; 7 nucleotides match TRBD2. The CDR3 consists of 18 residues. V trimming: 0 bases; J trimming: 3 bases; junction bases outside the gene matches: 12. CDR1 is SGHRS, CDR2 YFSETQ, per germline.

The V gene is TRBV30, the J gene TRBJ1-1; TRBD1 agrees at 8 bases. The CDR3 has 13 residues. Germline CDR1 GTSNPN, CDR2 SVGIG (reference sequence). V shed 3 bases and J 1 base; nucleotides not matched to a gene: 1. CDR3 sequence: CAWRGQANTEAFF. The CDR3 DNA reads TGTGCCTGGAGGGGACAGGCGAACACTGAAGCTTTCTTT.

V gene TRBV9 combines with J gene TRBJ2-7, with D possibly TRBD1 on 6 matching bases. V lost 7 bases and J lost 2, with 13 bases in between. CDR1 SGDLS and CDR2 YYNGEE come from the germline V gene. The CDR3 covers 13 residues. In DNA, the CDR3 is TGTGCCAGCGGGGGCGGCTCGACCTACGAGCAGTACTTC. It specifies CASGGGSTYEQYF.

The V and J genes are TRBV20-1 and TRBJ1-4; D is uncertain. Germline assignment: CDR1 DFQATT and CDR2 SNEGSKA (reference sequence). The CDR3 contains 16 residues. V dropped 3 bases and J dropped 8 bases, with 22 bases sitting between them. CDR3 coding DNA: TGCAGTGCTAGTGCTCCCCCATTACTAGGTGGGGAAAAACTGTTTTTT. It yields the protein CSASAPPLLGGEKLFF.

As for this clone: At one of its ends the junction is not consistent with the germline gene, which may arise from a read error. The CDR3 coding sequence is TGTGCCAGCGTGGGACAGGGGCAAGTTTGGGTATTT. It specifies CASVGQGQVWVF. The rearrangement links TRBV7-9 to TRBJ2-3; 10 positions agree with TRBD1. CDR3 length: 12 residues. Germline CDR1 is SEHNR and CDR2 is FQNEAQ (reference sequence). Drawing the rest from reference TRBV7-9 and TRBJ2-3, the complete variable domain is DTGVSQNPRHKITKRGQNVTFRCDPISEHNRLYWYRQTLGQGPEFLTYFQNEAQLEKSRLLSDRFSAERPKGSFSTLEIQRTEQGDSAMYLCASVGQGQVWVFGPGTRLTVL.

This chain connects TRBV6-5 to TRBJ2-7, with D possibly TRBD2 on 6 matching bases. V lost 6 bases and J 3 bases, leaving 9 bases between the germline ends. Germline CDR1 reads MNHEY; CDR2 reads SVGAGI. CDR3 length: 12 residues. Here the CDR3 DNA reads TGTGCCAGCAGGCCCGGGGGCTACGAGCAGTACTTC. Amino acid sequence: CASRPGGYEQYF.

This chain joins TRBV10-2 and TRBJ2-1; 11 bases are shared with TRBD2. The V gene's germline CDR1 is WSHSY and CDR2 SAAADI. The CDR3 runs 14 residues. V was clipped by 6 bases and J by 8 bases; unmatched bases: 6. CDR3 sequence reads: CASSPGTSGDEQFF. CDR3 in DNA: TGCGCCAGCAGCCCCGGGACTAGCGGAGATGAGCAGTTCTTC.